This T cell receptor beta chain was documented in a study of T cell responses to AZD1222 COVID-19 vaccine (dated by TCRdb to the early 2020s). In terms of the full investigation: TCR sequencing was performed for 230 to 250 trial participants, of whom approximately 200 were given two doses of AZD1222 and some 26 were given two doses of MenACWY control vaccine. Enrollment into the trials was organized by age into subgroups of 18-55, 56-69 and 70-plus years, and those subgroups contained about 160, 30 and 59 TCR-sequenced participants, respectively. The research as a whole found: Most participants were white British and females outnumbered males, and the authors suggested that clonal diversity may have been underestimated. Conclusions about previously exposed vaccinees are limited because only 6 or 7 AZD1222 recipients were SARS-CoV-2 seropositive at baseline. Spike-specific TCR breadth and depth rose significantly after two AZD1222 doses compared with day 0 and with MenACWY recipients. The 56-69-year group was small, and its depth increase did not reach significance, likely because of low power. The vaccine-associated CD4 TCRs covered the entire spike protein, and the dominant responses fell in regions 160-218 and 743-854. Epitopes outside the regions mutated in the B.1.351 and B.1.1.7 variants were reportedly recognized by nearly half of the unique spike-specific TCRs. No day 14 peak-response samples were available, so repertoires were characterized only after the peak T cell response.

This specimen's time point label, per the study, means: about 28 days (+/-7) after the second vaccine dose. AZD1222 recipients whose second dose came at about 4 weeks and those whose second dose came at about 12 weeks were combined into one group, since spike-specific TCR depth and breadth did not differ between the two schedules. Samples from vaccinated people were obtained from the UK trials COV001 and COV002, which included a single-blind randomized controlled phase 2/3 trial of AZD1222 (ChAdOx1 nCoV-19) in healthy adults. For TCRbeta chain sequencing, PBMC samples from trial participants were taken at day 0 and at day 28 after the second dose. Comment on this clone: Its antigen target is currently unknown. No clone much larger than this one lies a single base away; base qualities are absent.

The CDR3 regions of human TCRbeta chains were analyzed by immunosequencing. In the source study's methods: TCRs in the repertoires were matched against a reference library of SARS-CoV-2-specific TCRs that had been generated with the MIRA antigen-specificity platform. Breadth was defined as the fraction of unique TCRs that were SARS-CoV-2-associated, and depth was defined as the fraction of total T cells that were SARS-CoV-2-associated. Using the MIRA data, each spike-specific TCR was assigned both to the spike region to which the TCR was reactive and to a CD4 or CD8 class. Log10-transformed breadth and depth values were compared by one-way ANOVA with Sidak's multiple comparisons tests. The table comes from immuneACCESS by way of TCRdb, which keeps in-frame sequences with V and J called. Part of the clones is missing from these tables; in studies checked, under half for an unresolved V gene and the rest for unknown reasons. V and J calls and clone size come straight from that table; D and trimming were deduced from the DNA. The sample contains some 110,000 clones, about 86% of them found a single time. The ten largest clonotypes hold roughly 15% of the sample.

This receptor was taken from an adult who received the AZD1222 COVID-19 vaccine. Here the sequenced sample was peripheral blood, taken 28 days after the second AZD1222 dose.

The sequenced DNA: TGTGCCAGCAGCGTAGTGGGCGGGGTGAACACCGGGGAGCTGTTTTTT. It translates to CASSVVGGVNTGELFF. The chain couples TRBV9 to TRBJ2-2; 6 matching bases give a weak D call of TRBD2. Spanning cysteine to phenylalanine, the CDR3 consists of 16 amino acids. Only CDR3 DNA remains: 48 bases, in frame from the first base. CDR1 and CDR2 (SGDLS, YYNGEE) derive from the germline V gene. V loses 0 bases, J loses 1 base, and the germline ends lie 10 bases apart.